This T cell receptor beta chain stems from a study of shared clonotypes between healthy human individuals. Study-wide findings and caveats: Clonotype sharing among donors, it was expected, would be affected by sequencing depth. Roughly 5% of naive CD4 clonotypes were shared across several donors.

In germline, CDR1 is SGHTA, CDR2 FQGNSA. CDR3 length: 15 residues. Trimming took 1 base from V and 1 from J; bases not matched to a gene: 3. A word on this clone: The target antigen is unknown.

The table came from immunoSEQ multiplex PCR; TCRdb's copy has only in-frame clones and leaves some out. In the table there are some 2.1 million clones, 85% to 95% of which are singletons. CD8 cells classed as naive were CD45RO-negative and positively selected for CCR7, excluding terminally differentiated effector memory CD45RA+ cells. Donors comprised healthy HIV-negative adults lacking recent acute infections or vaccinations. The V call is TRBV7-2, the J call TRBJ2-5; 7 bases are a match to TRBD1. Sequenced material: naive CD8+ T cells from PBMCs. This TCR was sampled from a man younger than 35 in good health. Some clones in this sample may be carry-over from other donors' samples. The CDR3 loop reads CASSLVGTVQETQYF. The CDR3 DNA reads TGTGCCAGCAGCTTAGTGGGGACAGTCCAAGAGACCCAGTACTTC.